This T cell receptor beta chain is from a study of cytomegalovirus exposure and HLA in healthy donors. Sequenced by immunoSEQ multiplex PCR; TCRdb stores in-frame clones only, minus some. The sample includes about 110,000 clones, about 85% of them seen just once. General study results and limits: Subsequent analysis revealed that first-cohort TCR clusters tended to co-occur in the 130 or so validation repertoires.

A remark on this clone: Its antigen is undetermined.

The sequenced sample was PBMCs. The sequence came from a woman aged 18 to 35 in good health and CMV-seronegative.

The CDR3 region has the DNA TGCGCCAGCAGCTTATACGAGGAAGAGACCCAGTACTTC. Its protein is CASSLYEEETQYF. This chain uses TRBV5-1 with TRBJ2-5; D unresolved. The CDR3 loop spans 13 amino acids. Per germline, CDR1 SGHRS and CDR2 YFSETQ. V was shortened by 2 bases and J by 3 bases, with 8 bases between the two germline ends.